A selection of T cell receptor beta chains follows, all from one sample in a study of blood T cell repertoires in COVID-19. Clones were sequenced by immunoSEQ multiplex PCR, and TCRdb holds only the in-frame ones, with some missing. The sample records under 100,000 clones, around four fifths being singletons. Source material: peripheral blood. The receptors were sampled from a human donor in a cohort sampled during active COVID-19. Each CDR3 is given with its conserved first and last residue. Fields, in order: D gene, V gene, J gene, clone size, CDR3 DNA, CDR3 protein. A D gene is named only where the DNA matches it firmly. Where a row states a size, it is once, few, many or the class of an expanded clone; other rows omit it.

TRBD2	TRBV7-8	TRBJ2-7	NA	TGTGCCAGCAGCTTCCGACTAGCGGGGAATTACGAGTCGTACTTC	CASSFRLAGNYESYF
TRBD1	TRBV5-1	TRBJ2-5	NA	TGCGCCAGCTGGGGACAGGGGAGGGAGACCCAGTACTTC	CASWGQGRETQYF
TRBD2	TRBV5-1	TRBJ2-5	NA	TGCGCCAGCAGCTTGGGGGTAGCGGGGTACGAAGAGACCCAGTACTTC	CASSLGVAGYEETQYF
TRBD2	TRBV2	TRBJ2-3	NA	TGTGCCAGCAGTGAAGGGGTAGCGGGGGCGAGGGCAGATACGCAGTATTTT	CASSEGVAGARADTQYF
NA	TRBV30	TRBJ1-1	NA	TGTGCCTGGAGTGCCGCAGCTGAAGCTTTCTTT	CAWSAAAEAFF
TRBD1	TRBV13	TRBJ1-4	NA	TGTGCCAGCAGCCCCGGGACAGGGGAAGAAAAACTGTTTTTT	CASSPGTGEEKLFF
NA	TRBV19	TRBJ1-5	NA	TGTGCCAGTAGCCCTACAGGGTTTTGGCAGCCCCAGCATTTT	CASSPTGFWQPQHF
NA	TRBV6-2/TRBV6-3	TRBJ2-7	NA	TGTGCCAGCAGTTATCAGGTTCGGTACGAGCAGTACTTC	CASSYQVRYEQYF
TRBD2	TRBV18	TRBJ2-3	NA	TGTGCCAGCTCACCACCCGGGACTAGCGGGGGGTCCTTCACAGATACGCAGTATTTT	CASSPPGTSGGSFTDTQYF
TRBD1	TRBV7-6	TRBJ2-3	NA	TGTGCCAGCAGTCCAGGACAGGGGCATAGCACAGATACGCAGTATTTT	CASSPGQGHSTDTQYF
NA	TRBV4-1	TRBJ2-2	NA	TGCGCCAGCAGCCCGCCCGGGTCGGACACCGGGGAGCTGTTTTTT	CASSPPGSDTGELFF
TRBD1	TRBV5-6	TRBJ1-2	NA	TGTGCCAGCAGCTTGGAGACAGGGCACTATGGCTACACCTTC	CASSLETGHYGYTF
NA	TRBV27	TRBJ1-6	NA	TGTGCCAGCAAAGGGGCGCGGAATTCACCCCTCCACTTT	CASKGARNSPLHF
TRBD1	TRBV5-1	TRBJ2-1	NA	TGCGCCAGCAGCCTTACAGGGGACTCCTACAATGAGCAGTTCTTC	CASSLTGDSYNEQFF
NA	TRBV3-1/TRBV3-2	TRBJ1-5	NA	TGTGCCAGCAGCCGAACGACAGGTAGTCAGCCCCAGCATTTT	CASSRTTGSQPQHF
TRBD1	TRBV24-1	TRBJ1-2	NA	TGTGCCACCAGTGATTCACACACCGGGACAGGGGACGGCTACACCTTC	CATSDSHTGTGDGYTF
TRBD1	TRBV5-4	TRBJ2-4	NA	TGTGCCAGCAGCCACGGACAGGGGGCTGCCAAAAACATTCAGTACTTC	CASSHGQGAAKNIQYF
NA	TRBV7-9	TRBJ1-6	NA	TGTGCCAGCAGCTTAGATCGTAATTCACCCCTCCACTTT	CASSLDRNSPLHF
NA	TRBV9	TRBJ1-1	NA	TGTGCCAGCAGCGCGGACAGCGCCGAAGCTTTCTTT	CASSADSAEAFF
TRBD2	TRBV5-1	TRBJ2-1	NA	TGCGCCAGCAGCTTGGGGGCGGGGGACTTATACAATGAGCAGTTCTTC	CASSLGAGDLYNEQFF
TRBD2	TRBV5-1	TRBJ2-3	NA	TGCGCCAGCAGCTCACTAGCGGGGGGGCCTAGGACAGATACGCAGTATTTT	CASSSLAGGPRTDTQYF
TRBD1	TRBV6-5	TRBJ1-6	NA	TGTGCCAGCAGACCCGGGACAGGGGTTTCACCCCTCCACTTT	CASRPGTGVSPLHF
NA	TRBV4-1	TRBJ1-5	NA	TGCGCCAGCAGCCTCATCTTTAGCCGATTAAAACAGCCCCAGCATTTT	CASSLIFSRLKQPQHF
TRBD1	TRBV9	TRBJ2-7	NA	TGTGCCAGCAGCGTATCCGGGACAGGGTTCGCCTACGAGCAGTACTTC	CASSVSGTGFAYEQYF
NA	TRBV28	TRBJ1-2	NA	TGTGCCAGCAGTCTACAGGGCAAAGGCTACACCTTC	CASSLQGKGYTF
TRBD2	TRBV5-1	TRBJ2-5	NA	TGCGCCAGCAGCTTGGTGCTAGCGGCGGAGACCCAGTACTTC	CASSLVLAAETQYF
TRBD2	TRBV3-1/TRBV3-2	TRBJ2-3	NA	TGTGCCAGCAGCCCTTCGGGGACTAGCGGTCTCCGAGATACGCAGTATTTT	CASSPSGTSGLRDTQYF
NA	TRBV3-1/TRBV3-2	TRBJ1-2	few	TGTGCCAGCAGCCAACCATCCCGAAGGGGCAGTGGCTATGGCTACACCTTC	CASSQPSRRGSGYGYTF
TRBD1	TRBV5-4	TRBJ1-2	NA	TGTGCCAGCAGCCCTGTGACAGGGAATTATGGCTACACCTTC	CASSPVTGNYGYTF
NA	TRBV5-1	TRBJ2-7	few	TGCGCCAGCAGCCCCGCGTTGCGCGGGGTGGGCGAGCAGTACTTC	CASSPALRGVGEQYF
TRBD2	TRBV28	TRBJ2-3	NA	TGTGCCAGCCGAGCGGGGGGGAGCACAGATACGCAGTATTTT	CASRAGGSTDTQYF
NA	TRBV28	TRBJ1-4	NA	TGTGCCAGCAGTTTAGGGCGGGCTAATGAAAAACTGTTTTTT	CASSLGRANEKLFF
NA	TRBV12-3/TRBV12-4	TRBJ2-3	NA	TGTGCCAGCAGTCTGGAGAGCACAGATACGCAGTATTTT	CASSLESTDTQYF
NA	TRBV24-1	TRBJ1-2	NA	TGTGCCACCAGTGACCGGACAGCAAACTATGGCTACACCTTC	CATSDRTANYGYTF
NA	TRBV6-5	TRBJ1-1	NA	TGTGCCAGCAGTTACTCGAGGACAGTATACACTGAAGCTTTCTTT	CASSYSRTVYTEAFF
TRBD1	TRBV11-2	TRBJ1-1	NA	TGTGCCAGCAGCTTTAGGGCAGGGGGAAACACTGAAGCTTTCTTT	CASSFRAGGNTEAFF
TRBD1	TRBV2	TRBJ1-1	few	TGTGCCAGCACCGGACAGGGAGAGCTTGAAGCTTTCTTT	CASTGQGELEAFF